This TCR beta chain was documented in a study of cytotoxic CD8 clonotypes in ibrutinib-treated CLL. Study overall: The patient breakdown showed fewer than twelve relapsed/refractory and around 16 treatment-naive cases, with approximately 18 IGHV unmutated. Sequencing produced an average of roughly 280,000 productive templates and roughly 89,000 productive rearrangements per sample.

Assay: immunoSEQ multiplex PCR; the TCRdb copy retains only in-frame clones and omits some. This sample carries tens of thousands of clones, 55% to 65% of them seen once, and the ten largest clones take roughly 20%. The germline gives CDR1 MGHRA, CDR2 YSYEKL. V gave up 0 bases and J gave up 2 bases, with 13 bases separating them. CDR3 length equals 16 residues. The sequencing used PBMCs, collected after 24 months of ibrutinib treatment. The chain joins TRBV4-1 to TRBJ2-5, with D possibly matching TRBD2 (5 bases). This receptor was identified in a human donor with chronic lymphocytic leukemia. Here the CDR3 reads CASSQEAADGQETQYF. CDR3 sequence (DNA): TGCGCCAGCAGCCAAGAAGCGGCAGACGGGCAAGAGACCCAGTACTTC.